These T cell receptor beta chains were read from a single sample in a study of control samples from healthy donors and cancer patients. Profiling relied on immunoSEQ multiplex PCR, and the TCRdb table lists in-frame clones only, not all of them. The sample contains tens of thousands of clones, about 81% of which appear only once. The sequencing sample was made of PBMCs. The receptors were sampled from a man between 60 and 70 years old with colorectal cancer. The CDR3 runs from the conserved cysteine through the conserved F or W. D genes are given only for firm matches. The size field is filled for only some rows; it gives once, few, many or a size class.

size	D	V	J	DNA	CDR3
few	NA	TRBV5-6	TRBJ2-4	TGTGCCAGCAGCCGGACAGAAAAAAACATTCAGTACTTC	CASSRTEKNIQYF
few	NA	TRBV18	TRBJ1-2	TGTGCCAGCTCATTGGAGCAGGTTCTTACTAACTATGGCTACACCTTC	CASSLEQVLTNYGYTF
NA	NA	TRBV7-6	TRBJ2-7	TGTGCCAGCAGCTTAAACCCTCCCGAGCAGTACTTC	CASSLNPPEQYF
NA	NA	TRBV5-1	TRBJ2-1	TGCGCCAGCAGCTTGGCCGGAGGGAATGAGCAGTTCTTC	CASSLAGGNEQFF
NA	NA	TRBV2	TRBJ1-1	TGTGCCAGCAGTAGACAGGCCGGCACTGAAGCTTTCTTT	CASSRQAGTEAFF
NA	NA	TRBV3-1/TRBV3-2	TRBJ1-2	TGTGCCAGCAGCCAAGGAGAGGCGAGCGGCTACACCTTC	CASSQGEASGYTF
NA	NA	TRBV15	TRBJ1-4	TGTGCCACCAGCAGGGCACGGACAGCATGGAATGAAAAACTGTTTTTT	CATSRARTAWNEKLFF
once	NA	TRBV12-5	TRBJ1-3	TGTGCTAGTGATCGAACGACTGCTATCTCTGGAAACACCATATATTTT	CASDRTTAISGNTIYF
few	NA	TRBV12-5	TRBJ2-1	TGTGCTAGTGGGACCGCCAATGAGCAGTTCTTC	CASGTANEQFF
NA	TRBD1	TRBV12-5	TRBJ1-2	TGTGCTAGTGGTTTGGCCGGGACAGGGTATGGCTACACCTTC	CASGLAGTGYGYTF